The rows below give T cell receptor beta chains drawn from one sample of a study of blood T cell repertoires in COVID-19. Clones were read by immunoSEQ multiplex PCR, and TCRdb kept only the in-frame ones, dropping some. This table holds roughly 250,000 clones, about 89% found once. The sample taken for sequencing was PBMCs or T cells enriched from blood (not recorded which). These receptor sequences come from a man in his forties or fifties who had recovered from COVID-19. The CDR3 runs from the conserved cysteine through the conserved F or W. The order of the fields is D gene, clone size, V gene, J gene, CDR3 protein, CDR3 DNA. A D gene is named only where the DNA matches it firmly. Where a row states a size, it is once, few, many or the class of an expanded clone; other rows omit it.

TRBD1,-,TRBV6-1,TRBJ1-2,CASSEWTGRNYGYTF,TGTGCCAGCAGTGAGTGGACAGGGCGGAACTATGGCTACACCTTC
TRBD1,-,TRBV7-9,TRBJ1-2,CASSLTQGGYGYTF,TGTGCCAGCAGCCTAACACAGGGGGGGTATGGCTACACCTTC
-,-,TRBV2,TRBJ2-7,CASSVRPEREQYF,TGTGCCAGCAGTGTCCGACCTGAGCGGGAGCAGTACTTC
-,-,TRBV2,TRBJ1-6,CASRPSSYNSPLHF,TGTGCCAGCAGACCGAGCTCCTATAATTCACCCCTCCACTTT
TRBD1,-,TRBV19,TRBJ1-5,CASSGRDSRIQPQHF,TGTGCCAGTAGTGGCCGGGACAGTAGAATTCAGCCCCAGCATTTT
-,-,TRBV11-3,TRBJ2-1,CASSLPGTYNEQFF,TGTGCCAGCAGCTTGCCCGGGACCTACAATGAGCAGTTCTTC
TRBD2,-,TRBV18,TRBJ2-2,CASSPETSGRTGELFF,TGTGCCAGCTCACCAGAGACTAGCGGGCGTACCGGGGAGCTGTTTTTT
TRBD1,-,TRBV13,TRBJ1-5,CASSSGTASQPQHF,TGTGCCAGCAGCTCCGGGACAGCTAGTCAGCCCCAGCATTTT
-,-,TRBV4-1,TRBJ2-7,CASSHRGSHRGGQYF,TGCGCCAGCAGCCATCGCGGGTCACACAGGGGAGGGCAGTACTTC
-,-,TRBV7-9,TRBJ2-5,CASSAVTSRKTQYF,TGTGCCAGCAGCGCCGTAACTAGCCGAAAGACCCAGTACTTC
-,once,TRBV9,TRBJ2-3,CASSSIDSWGAQYF,TGTGCCAGCAGCTCGATTGACTCATGGGGGGCGCAGTATTTT
-,-,TRBV5-1,TRBJ2-5,CASSWSGAHQETQYF,TGCGCCAGCAGCTGGTCAGGGGCCCACCAAGAGACCCAGTACTTC
-,-,TRBV4-3,TRBJ2-7,CASSPVRFSYEQYF,TGCGCCAGCAGCCCCGTCAGGTTCTCCTACGAGCAGTACTTC
-,-,TRBV15,TRBJ2-1,CATSRDSMAGHNEQFF,TGTGCCACCAGCAGAGATTCCATGGCAGGGCACAATGAGCAGTTCTTC
-,-,TRBV5-8,TRBJ1-3,CASSLGREDLNRPDTIYF,TGTGCCAGCAGCTTGGGACGGGAGGATCTAAATCGGCCGGACACCATATATTTT
TRBD1,-,TRBV27,TRBJ2-7,CASSFLTPRDRGVYEQYF,TGTGCCAGCAGTTTCCTAACGCCGCGAGACAGGGGGGTATACGAGCAGTACTTC
-,few,TRBV28,TRBJ1-3,CASSLPNTRAIIGQYQNTIYF,TGTGCCAGCAGTTTACCCAATACCCGAGCCATCATAGGACAGTATCAAAACACCATATATTTT
-,-,TRBV2,TRBJ1-2,CASLLPTSGYGYTF,TGTGCCAGCCTCCTCCCAACGTCGGGCTATGGCTACACCTTC
TRBD1,-,TRBV18,TRBJ1-1,CASSPRTGMNTEAFF,TGTGCCAGCTCACCTCGGACAGGGATGAACACTGAAGCTTTCTTT
-,-,TRBV7-9,TRBJ1-5,CASSLAPTGNSNQPQHF,TGTGCCAGCAGCTTAGCGCCTACAGGGAATAGCAATCAGCCCCAGCATTTT
TRBD2,-,TRBV28,TRBJ2-1,CASSSRLATYNEQFF,TGTGCCAGCAGTTCCCGACTAGCGACCTACAATGAGCAGTTCTTC
-,once,TRBV11-2,TRBJ2-3,CASSSALLSQTSTDTQYF,TGTGCCAGCAGCTCCGCCCTCCTTAGCCAGACTAGCACAGATACGCAGTATTTT
-,-,TRBV7-8,TRBJ2-3,CASSDPIPGQVTDTQYF,TGTGCCAGCAGCGACCCCATCCCCGGCCAGGTTACAGATACGCAGTATTTT
TRBD1,once,TRBV3-1/TRBV3-2,TRBJ2-7,CASSQGQGPPYEQYF,TGTGCCAGCAGCCAAGGACAGGGTCCCCCCTACGAGCAGTACTTC
TRBD2,once,TRBV7-9,TRBJ2-7,CASSLAWPSGGNYEQYF,TGTGCCAGCAGCTTAGCGTGGCCTAGCGGAGGGAACTACGAGCAGTACTTC
-,-,TRBV19,TRBJ1-1,CASNRFLNTEAFF,TGTGCCAGTAACAGGTTCCTGAACACTGAAGCTTTCTTT
TRBD1,-,TRBV2,TRBJ1-4,CASSAPGTGGEKLFF,TGTGCCAGCAGTGCCCCCGGGACAGGGGGCGAAAAACTGTTTTTT
-,-,TRBV4-3,TRBJ2-3,CASSQSIRATSGASDTQYF,TGCGCCAGCAGCCAGTCAATAAGAGCTACCTCGGGAGCGTCAGATACGCAGTATTTT
TRBD1,-,TRBV28,TRBJ2-1,CASTVSRTGFYNEQFF,TGTGCCAGCACCGTGTCGAGGACAGGGTTCTACAATGAGCAGTTCTTC
TRBD2,-,TRBV24-1,TRBJ2-3,CATSDLRTSGSSPVSDTQYF,TGTGCCACCAGTGACCTACGGACTAGCGGGAGTTCTCCCGTTTCAGATACGCAGTATTTT
-,-,TRBV19,TRBJ2-2,CASTLGHGELFF,TGTGCCAGCACTCTTGGGCACGGGGAGCTGTTTTTT
-,-,TRBV4-1,TRBJ1-4,CASSQDPGRREKLFF,TGCGCCAGCAGCCAAGATCCCGGGAGGAGGGAAAAACTGTTTTTT
-,-,TRBV7-6,TRBJ1-1,CASSLYPQGNTEAFF,TGTGCCAGCAGCTTATACCCGCAGGGGAACACTGAAGCTTTCTTT
TRBD1,-,TRBV11-2,TRBJ2-5,CASSLQLGQGQETQYF,TGTGCCAGCAGCCTACAACTCGGACAGGGGCAAGAGACCCAGTACTTC
-,-,TRBV28,TRBJ2-2,CASSSPSRGYTGELFF,TGTGCCAGCAGTTCCCCCAGCAGGGGCTACACCGGGGAGCTGTTTTTT
-,-,TRBV2,TRBJ2-5,CASSRTPRVGETQYF,TGTGCCAGCAGCCGGACTCCGCGGGTCGGGGAGACCCAGTACTTC
-,-,TRBV29-1,TRBJ1-2,CCSRGGDGYTF,TGCTGCAGCCGGGGAGGAGATGGCTACACCTTC
-,-,TRBV10-1,TRBJ2-1,CASSERATGEQFF,TGCGCCAGCAGTGAGAGGGCGACGGGGGAGCAGTTCTTC
-,-,TRBV14,TRBJ2-5,CASSLVRGETQYF,TGTGCCAGCAGCCTAGTTCGGGGGGAGACCCAGTACTTC
TRBD2,-,TRBV7-3,TRBJ2-1,CASSLTAAGGRNEQFF,TGTGCCAGCAGCTTAACTGCTGCGGGGGGGCGAAATGAGCAGTTCTTC
TRBD1,once,TRBV28,TRBJ1-3,CASRTTTGGRTGNTIYF,TGTGCCAGCAGAACTACGACAGGGGGCAGGACTGGAAACACCATATATTTT
TRBD2,once,TRBV3-1/TRBV3-2,TRBJ2-2,CASSPLGVAGFTGELFF,TGTGCCAGCAGCCCCCTGGGGGTAGCGGGTTTCACCGGGGAGCTGTTTTTT
-,-,TRBV27,TRBJ2-1,CASSSPQNYNEQFF,TGTGCCAGCAGTTCTCCCCAGAACTACAATGAGCAGTTCTTC
TRBD1,-,TRBV7-9,TRBJ2-5,CASSEGTGGRETQYF,TGTGCCAGCAGCGAGGGGACAGGGGGACGGGAGACCCAGTACTTC
-,-,TRBV19,TRBJ1-5,CASTRHLNQPQHF,TGTGCCAGTACCCGACATCTCAATCAGCCCCAGCATTTT
TRBD2,-,TRBV7-2,TRBJ2-3,CASSGGSSGSLDTQYF,TGTGCCAGCAGCGGAGGCTCTAGCGGGAGTCTAGATACGCAGTATTTT
-,-,TRBV3-1/TRBV3-2,TRBJ1-5,CASSQVGAGQPQHF,TGTGCCAGCAGCCAGGTTGGAGCCGGTCAGCCCCAGCATTTT
TRBD2,-,TRBV7-7,TRBJ2-3,CASSLGRPGTSAQYF,TGTGCCAGCAGCTTAGGTCGCCCCGGGACTAGCGCGCAGTATTTT